Listed below are T cell receptor beta chains from one sample, sequenced in a study of shared clonotypes between healthy human individuals. Libraries were prepared by immunoSEQ multiplex PCR; TCRdb keeps only in-frame clonotypes and omits some of them. The data show around 700,000 clones, about 78% seen once. The sequenced sample consisted of memory CD4+ T cells sorted from blood. The source of these receptors is a woman between 25 and 40 years old in good health. CDR3s include the opening cysteine and the closing phenylalanine or tryptophan. D genes are given only for firm matches. Only part of the rows carry a size: once, few, many, or a class if the clone is expanded.

v_gene	j_gene	d_gene	abundance	CDR3nt	CDR3aa
TRBV10-1	TRBJ1-1	NA	NA	TGCGCCAGCAGTGAGGCAGAGAACACTGAAGCTTTCTTT	CASSEAENTEAFF
TRBV23-1	TRBJ2-7	NA	NA	TGCGCCAGCAGTTCCTGGGACCTCGTCCACGAGCAGTACTTC	CASSSWDLVHEQYF
TRBV28	TRBJ1-2	NA	NA	TGTGCCAGCAGTCGACCAACTGGCTATGGCTACACCTTC	CASSRPTGYGYTF
TRBV19	TRBJ1-3	NA	NA	TGTGCCAGTAGTATAAAGGACGGCAGAAACACCATATATTTT	CASSIKDGRNTIYF
TRBV10-3	TRBJ2-1	TRBD2	NA	TGTGCCATCAGTGGTAGCGGGCTTCTTGGTGAGCAGTTCTTC	CAISGSGLLGEQFF
TRBV4-1	TRBJ2-7	TRBD1	NA	TGCGCCAGCAGCCAACCGGGACAGTCCTACGAGCAGTACTTC	CASSQPGQSYEQYF
TRBV5-1	TRBJ2-1	TRBD2	NA	TGCGCCAGCAGCTCCGGGACTAGCGGAATGGAGCAGTTCTTC	CASSSGTSGMEQFF
TRBV5-1	TRBJ2-3	NA	NA	TGCGCCAGCAGCCCGGAGGTTTCAGATACGCAGTATTTT	CASSPEVSDTQYF
TRBV21-1	TRBJ1-5	NA	once	TGTGCCAGCAGCAAAACCCGGGCCCTAGATAGCAATCAGCCCCAGCATTTT	CASSKTRALDSNQPQHF
TRBV7-9	TRBJ1-2	NA	many	TGTGCCAGCAGCTTAATGGGAAACTATGGCTACACCTTC	CASSLMGNYGYTF
TRBV6-4	TRBJ1-5	NA	NA	TGTGCCAGCATAATCGCCGGACAGAGAAGCAATCAGCCCCAGCATTTT	CASIIAGQRSNQPQHF
TRBV7-2	TRBJ1-1	TRBD1	NA	TGTGCCAGCAGCTCCCGACAGGGCACTGAAGCTTTCTTT	CASSSRQGTEAFF
TRBV27	TRBJ1-5	NA	few	TGTGCCAGCGCCCTCGCAGAGAGCAATCAGCCCCAGCATTTT	CASALAESNQPQHF
TRBV28	TRBJ2-7	NA	once	TGTGCCAGCCATTCCTTCGGGACGACCCCCTACGAGCAGTACTTC	CASHSFGTTPYEQYF
TRBV29-1	TRBJ2-1	TRBD2	few	TGCAGCGTTGTTGGAGCGGGGTCTTACAATGAGCAGTTCTTC	CSVVGAGSYNEQFF
TRBV28	TRBJ2-7	NA	NA	TGTGCCAGCAGTTACCGGGTGGGGAGACAGTACTTC	CASSYRVGRQYF
TRBV5-4	TRBJ1-4	NA	NA	TGTGCCAGCAGCTTTAGTCTGGGTGCGAATGAAAAACTGTTTTTT	CASSFSLGANEKLFF
TRBV29-1	TRBJ1-4	NA	NA	TGCAGCGCCCCCCCTCGGGCGGAAGGGAATGAAAAACTGTTTTTT	CSAPPRAEGNEKLFF
TRBV18	TRBJ2-7	TRBD1	NA	TGTGCCAGCTCCTCGGGACAGATCTACGAGCAGTACTTC	CASSSGQIYEQYF
TRBV4-1	TRBJ2-1	TRBD2	NA	TGCGCCAGCAGCCAAATAAAGTCTAGCGGCATATATGAGCAGTTCTTC	CASSQIKSSGIYEQFF
TRBV28	TRBJ2-2	TRBD2	NA	TGTGCCAGCAGTCCCGGGGGGACGGATACCGGGGAGCTGTTTTTT	CASSPGGTDTGELFF
TRBV5-6	TRBJ2-3	TRBD2	once	TGTGCCAGCAGCTTGGGTTGGTTAGCGGGAGAGTCAGATACGCAGTATTTT	CASSLGWLAGESDTQYF
TRBV5-1	TRBJ2-7	NA	NA	TGCGCCAGCAGCCTTGGGGATAAGGGCGACGAGCAGTACTTC	CASSLGDKGDEQYF
TRBV6-5	TRBJ2-7	TRBD1	few	TGTGCCAGCAGTTACCCAACAGGGGAAAAACTCGAGCAGTACTTC	CASSYPTGEKLEQYF
TRBV28	TRBJ1-4	TRBD1	NA	TGTGCCAGCAGTACCCGGACAGGGGCGGGCGAAAAACTGTTTTTT	CASSTRTGAGEKLFF
TRBV5-1	TRBJ2-7	NA	NA	TGCGCCAGCAGCCCATCGAGCTCCTACGAGCAGTACTTC	CASSPSSSYEQYF
TRBV5-1	TRBJ2-1	TRBD2	once	TGCGCCAGCAGCTTGGCCCCGGGACTAGAGGGTAATGAGCAGTTCTTC	CASSLAPGLEGNEQFF
TRBV28	TRBJ2-7	NA	once	TGTGCCAGCAGTCTCCCTGGGCTCTACGGCTCCTACGAGCAGTACTTC	CASSLPGLYGSYEQYF
TRBV19	TRBJ1-2	NA	NA	TGTGCCAGTAGTATATCCCGGGCCGAATACTATGGCTACACCTTC	CASSISRAEYYGYTF
TRBV19	TRBJ1-1	TRBD1	NA	TGTGCCAGTAGGCCATACAACACAGGGGATGGTACTGAAGCTTTCTTT	CASRPYNTGDGTEAFF
TRBV7-9	TRBJ1-5	TRBD1	NA	TGTGCCAGCAGCAAGGGACAGGGGGGCCAGCCCCAGCATTTT	CASSKGQGGQPQHF
TRBV6-1	TRBJ2-2	TRBD1	few	TGTGCCAGCAGTGACCTCATGGGACAGGGTGCTGCCGGGGAGCTGTTTTTT	CASSDLMGQGAAGELFF
TRBV28	TRBJ1-3	NA	NA	TGTGCCAGCAGTTTGACGGGTCCGCGGTCTGGAAACACCATATATTTT	CASSLTGPRSGNTIYF
TRBV6-1	TRBJ2-4	TRBD2	NA	TGTGCCAGCAGTGAAGCGCTCCGGGGCGGGAGTTGGACCAAAAACATTCAGTACTTC	CASSEALRGGSWTKNIQYF
TRBV6-1	TRBJ2-1	TRBD2	NA	TGTGCCACGAATGGACTAGCGTCCTACAATGAGCAGTTCTTC	CATNGLASYNEQFF
TRBV5-6	TRBJ1-2	NA	NA	TGTGCCAGCAGCCGATTTCAGGGCTCTAGCTACACCTTC	CASSRFQGSSYTF
TRBV11-1	TRBJ2-5	NA	NA	TGTGCCAGCAGCTTAGGTAGCAGGAGAGGTAGGGACGAGACCCAGTACTTC	CASSLGSRRGRDETQYF
TRBV27	TRBJ1-2	NA	NA	TGTGCCAGCAGGCCAGGACAGAGGACTCTTGGCTACACCTTC	CASRPGQRTLGYTF
TRBV5-1	TRBJ1-4	TRBD1	few	TGCGCCAGCAGCTTGGTTCAGGGGGCGTTTGGTGAAAAACTGTTTTTT	CASSLVQGAFGEKLFF
TRBV19	TRBJ1-2	NA	NA	TGTGCCAGTATGACGACGGACACTAACTATGGCTACACCTTC	CASMTTDTNYGYTF
TRBV2	TRBJ2-7	TRBD2	NA	TGTGCCAGCAGAGGGACTAGCGGCTCCTACGAGCAGTACTTC	CASRGTSGSYEQYF
TRBV5-8	TRBJ2-7	TRBD1	NA	TGTGCCAGCAGCTTAATGGGACAGGGTTTCTACGAGCAGTACTTC	CASSLMGQGFYEQYF
TRBV28	TRBJ2-1	NA	NA	TGTGCCAGCAGTTTATTGGGACAAGGGAGTTCGGATGAGCAGTTCTTC	CASSLLGQGSSDEQFF
TRBV5-1	TRBJ2-1	NA	few	TGCGCCAGCAGCTTGGACAGGGTCTCCTACAATGAGCAGTTCTTC	CASSLDRVSYNEQFF
TRBV11-2	TRBJ2-7	NA	NA	TGTGCCAGCAGCTTAGTTAGGCCCTACGAGCAGTACTTC	CASSLVRPYEQYF
TRBV30	TRBJ2-7	NA	NA	TGTGCCTGGAGAGAGGGGATTCTCTACGAGCAGTACTTC	CAWREGILYEQYF
TRBV28	TRBJ1-1	NA	NA	TGTGCCAGCAGTTTGGAGTCATGGAGAGAAGCTTTCTTT	CASSLESWREAFF
TRBV2	TRBJ2-3	NA	NA	TGTGCCAGCGTACCGGGCCTAATCACAGATACGCAGTATTTT	CASVPGLITDTQYF
TRBV18	TRBJ2-3	NA	once	TGTGCCAGCTCACCACCGGGGGTTGCCGGCACAGATACGCAGTATTTT	CASSPPGVAGTDTQYF
TRBV15	TRBJ2-3	TRBD2	few	TGTGCCACCAGCACTAGCGGGAGCGCAGATACGCAGTATTTT	CATSTSGSADTQYF